This TCR beta chain was sequenced in a study of identical twins. Regarding the study as a whole: Twin pairs' shared out-of-frame alpha sequences were enriched in low generation probability.

With respect to this clonotype: Its cognate antigen is unknown.

TCRdb re-called the 5' RACE reads with MiXCR, one entry per CDR3 protein. The sample consists of some 590,000 distinct CDR3 sequences, 7.5% to 10% of them appearing once. Germline lookup yields CDR1 SGHDN and CDR2 FVKESK. Between the trimmed V and J ends, which lost 3 bases and 1 base, there was a span of 10 bases. This CDR3 has 15 amino acids. The sample was also linked to a second study, of yellow fever vaccine responses in identical twins.

This receptor was identified in a woman aged 18-29 years in good health. The V call is TRBV14, the J call TRBJ2-1; D is unclear. Material: PBMCs. CDR3 sequence (DNA): TGTGCCAGCAGCCACTTTTTACATTCCTACAATGAGCAGTTCTTC. As protein: CASSHFLHSYNEQFF.